This T cell receptor (beta chain) was retrieved from a study of shared clonotypes between healthy human individuals. The data were produced by immunoSEQ multiplex PCR, yet TCRdb's version contains in-frame clones alone and is incomplete. Among 2 million to 2.5 million clones listed, 93% were seen once. V lost 0 bases to trimming and J lost 5 bases, with 10 bases between them. Germline V gene sequence: CDR1 LNHNV, CDR2 YYDKDF (reference sequence). This CDR3 spans 15 amino acids. The TCR was taken from a man between 18 and 35 years old in good health. Some clones in this sample may be carry-over from other donors' samples. The chain carries TRBV15 and TRBJ1-4; tentative D call: TRBD1 (5 bases). The sequenced sample consisted of naive CD4+ T cells from PBMCs. The subset: CD45RA+ positively selected. The CDR3 is CATSRDGTVNEKLFF. CDR3 in DNA: TGTGCCACCAGCAGAGATGGGACGGTGAATGAAAAACTGTTTTTT.